The next 8 T cell receptor beta chains were all read from a single sample in a study of cytotoxic CD8 clonotypes in ibrutinib-treated CLL (dated by TCRdb to the early 2020s). The protocol used for the library was the immunoSEQ multiplex PCR assay. TCRdb stores this immuneACCESS table with in-frame sequences only. Part of the clones is absent; in the studies checked, under half of the shortfall reflects unresolved V genes, and no reason is known for the rest. Counted in this sample were some 200,000 clones; about four fifths of them appeared once. The ten largest clones add up to about an eighth of the sample. The time point label here, explained by the study, means: 12 months on ibrutinib. The sample consisted of PBMCs, taken after 12 months of ibrutinib treatment. The origin of the receptors is a human donor with chronic lymphocytic leukemia.

This clone was observed once. This chain links TRBV15 with TRBJ2-1; 7 bases fit TRBD2. V lost 3 bases, J lost 7 bases, and 6 bases stayed unmatched. The CDR3 totals 14 residues. Per germline, CDR1 LNHNV and CDR2 YYDKDF (reference sequence). In nucleotides, the CDR3 is TGTGCCACCAGCAGCAGGGAGGGTAGGAATGAGCAGTTCTTC. It codes for CATSSREGRNEQFF. Based on the CDR3 plus reference TRBV15 and TRBJ2-1, the full variable domain is DAMVIQNPRYQVTQFGKPVTLSCSQTLNHNVMYWYQQKSSQAPKLLFHYYDKDFNNEADTPDNFQSRRPNTSFCFLDIRSPGLGDTAMYLCATSSREGRNEQFFGPGTRLTVL.

CDR3 DNA sequence: TGCGCCAGCAGAGTTGACAGCGATCAAGAGACCCAGTACTTC. Translation gives CASRVDSDQETQYF. The gene calls are TRBV5-1 and TRBJ2-5; D perhaps matches TRBD1 (5 bases). The CDR3 has 14 amino acids. CDR1 is SGHRS and CDR2 is YFSETQ in the germline V gene. Trimming took off 5 bases at V and 2 bases at J, with 13 bases between the two ends.

The V call is TRBV7-8, the J call TRBJ1-1; D gene ambiguous. Between the trimmed V and J ends, which lost 8 bases and 3 bases, there was a span of 25 bases. Germline loops: CDR1 SGHVS, CDR2 FQNEAQ. CDR3 length: 17 amino acids. CDR3 loop: CASHKLRWGGRDTEAFF. The CDR3 DNA sequence: TGTGCCAGCCACAAACTCAGATGGGGAGGGCGAGACACTGAAGCTTTCTTT.

The V and J genes are TRBV9 and TRBJ2-5; D is tentatively TRBD1 or TRBD2 (5 bases each). Germline assignment: CDR1 SGDLS and CDR2 YYNGEE. The CDR3 consists of 15 residues. Trimming took 3 bases from V and 5 from J, leaving 17 bases between them. The CDR3 loop is CASSASGTGRETQYF. DNA of the CDR3: TGTGCCAGCAGCGCGAGTGGGACCGGGCGGGAGACCCAGTACTTC.

The rearrangement joins TRBV4-1 to TRBJ2-7, with TRBD1 identical over 7 bases. J lost 0 bases, V lost 1 base, and 9 bases had no gene match. Germline-derived CDR1 and CDR2 are MGHRA and YSYEKL. The CDR3 is made up of 17 amino acids. The CDR3, as DNA: TGCGCCAGCAGCCAAGCCCTGGGACAGCTAAGCTCCTACGAGCAGTACTTC. Its translation is CASSQALGQLSSYEQYF.

The V and J genes are TRBV25-1 and TRBJ2-7, with D perhaps matching TRBD1 (5 bases). Germline V CDR1 and CDR2: MGHDK, SYGVNS. This CDR3 is 13 amino acids long. Trimming stripped 3 bases from V and 2 bases from J, with 8 bases between. In nucleotides, the CDR3 is TGTGCCAGCAGTGAGCAGGGCACCTACGAGCAGTACTTC. Translating it yields CASSEQGTYEQYF.

This chain links TRBV11-2 with TRBJ1-3, with 7 bases identical to TRBD1. J was trimmed by 6 bases and V by 3 bases; bases with no gene match: 5. Germline CDR1 reads SGHAT; CDR2 reads FQNNGV. This CDR3 has 14 residues. CDR3 bases: TGTGCCAGCAGCTTCCTAGGACAGGAAAACACCATATATTTT. Amino acids: CASSFLGQENTIYF. Drawing the rest from reference TRBV11-2 and TRBJ1-3, the complete variable domain is EAGVAQSPRYKIIEKRQSVAFWCNPISGHATLYWYQQILGQGPKLLIQFQNNGVVDDSQLPKDRFSAERLKGVDSTLKIQPAKLEDSAVYLCASSFLGQENTIYFGEGSWLTVV.

The V call is TRBV6-4, the J call TRBJ1-2; TRBD1 agrees at 7 bases. The trim removed 6 bases at V and 4 bases at J, leaving 8 bases unmatched. Germline values: CDR1 MRHNA, CDR2 SNTAGT. The length of the CDR3 is 14 residues. The CDR3 sequence is CASSSPGTAYGYTF. For the CDR3, the DNA is TGTGCCAGCAGCTCCCCCGGGACAGCCTATGGCTACACCTTC.